This record looks at one TCR beta chain sequence and its context. Its antigen remains unidentified. The germline CDR1 and CDR2 sequences are SGHDT and YYEEEE. This CDR3 has 15 residues. The V end lost 2 bases, the J end lost 4 bases, and 13 bases lay between the germline ends. The sample is drawn from a study of CD8+ T cells in alopecia areata. Study-wide points: The study found TCR sharing across patients less clear than in mice, possibly for HLA reasons.

Reverse transcription of extracted RNA yielded cDNA, which provided the sequencing template. Clones were sequenced by immunoSEQ multiplex PCR, and TCRdb holds only the in-frame ones, with some missing. This table holds approximately 180,000 clones, roughly 60% found once. Here the sequenced sample was CD4+ T cells sorted from blood, taken at week 0. The sequence was collected from a human donor with alopecia areata. The chain is built from TRBV5-6 and TRBJ1-5; perhaps TRBD1 as D (5 bases). CDR3 sequence: CASSFRPGLNQPQHF. DNA for the CDR3: TGTGCCAGCAGCTTTAGGCCAGGGTTAAATCAGCCCCAGCATTTT.